This T cell receptor (beta chain) was sequenced during a study of CD8 T cells in Susac syndrome. CD8+ and CD4+ blood T cells underwent TCR beta sequencing. Isolation of CD8+ and CD4+ T cells was performed negatively, whereas enrichment of TEMRA cells was done by FACS. When the RNA was reverse transcribed, random hexamers were used with an input of roughly 0.45 to 1 ug. Amplification of TCR beta CDR3 spanned 54 Vbeta and 13 Jbeta via immunoSEQ multiplex PCR. One entry per CDR3 protein, called by TCRdb with MiXCR from the immunoSEQ multiplex PCR reads. Of a few hundred thousand distinct CDR3 sequences listed, 95% are singletons. CDR3 size: 12 residues. V was trimmed by 3 bases and J by 11 bases, leaving 16 bases between them. From germline, CDR1 is SQVTM and CDR2 ANQGSEA.

What was sequenced was CD4+ T cells from PBMCs. The clonotype comes from a human donor with multiple sclerosis. V is TRBV29-1 and J is TRBJ1-1; no definite D call. CDR3 DNA: TGCAGCGTTGATAGGTCCGGGCGGGGTGCTTTCTTT. It encodes CSVDRSGRGAFF.